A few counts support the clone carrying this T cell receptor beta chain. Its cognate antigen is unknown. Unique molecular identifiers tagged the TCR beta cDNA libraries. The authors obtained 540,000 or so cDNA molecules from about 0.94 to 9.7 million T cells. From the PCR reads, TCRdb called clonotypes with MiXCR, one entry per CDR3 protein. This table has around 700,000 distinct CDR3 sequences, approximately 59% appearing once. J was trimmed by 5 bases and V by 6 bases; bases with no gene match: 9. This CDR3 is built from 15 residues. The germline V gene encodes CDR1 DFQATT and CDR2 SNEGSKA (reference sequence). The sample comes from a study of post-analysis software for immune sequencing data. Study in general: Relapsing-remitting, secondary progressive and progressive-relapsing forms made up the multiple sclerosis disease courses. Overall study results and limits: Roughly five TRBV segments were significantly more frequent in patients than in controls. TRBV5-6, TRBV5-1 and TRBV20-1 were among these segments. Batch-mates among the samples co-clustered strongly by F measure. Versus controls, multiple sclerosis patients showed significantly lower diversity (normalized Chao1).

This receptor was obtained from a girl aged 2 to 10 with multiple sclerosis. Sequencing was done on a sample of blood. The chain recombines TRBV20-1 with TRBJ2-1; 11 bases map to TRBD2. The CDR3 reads CSALGTSGANNEQFF. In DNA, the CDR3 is TGCAGTGCCCTGGGGACTAGCGGAGCGAACAATGAGCAGTTCTTC.